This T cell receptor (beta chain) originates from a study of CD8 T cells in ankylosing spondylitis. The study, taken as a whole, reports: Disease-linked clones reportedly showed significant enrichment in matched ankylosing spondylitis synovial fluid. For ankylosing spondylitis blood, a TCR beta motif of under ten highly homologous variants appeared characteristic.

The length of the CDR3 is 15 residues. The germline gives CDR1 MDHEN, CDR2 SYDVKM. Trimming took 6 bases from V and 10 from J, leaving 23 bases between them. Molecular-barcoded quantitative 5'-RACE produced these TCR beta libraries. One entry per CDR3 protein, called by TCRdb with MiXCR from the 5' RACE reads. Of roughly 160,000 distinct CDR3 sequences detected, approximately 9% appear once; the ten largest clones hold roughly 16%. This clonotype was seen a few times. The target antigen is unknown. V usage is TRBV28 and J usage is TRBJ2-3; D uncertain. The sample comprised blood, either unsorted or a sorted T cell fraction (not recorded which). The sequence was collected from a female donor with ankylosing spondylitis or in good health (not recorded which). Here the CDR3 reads CASSLLLRVLDAQYF. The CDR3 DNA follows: TGTGCCAGCAGCCTTCTCCTCCGGGTGCTGGATGCGCAGTATTTT.